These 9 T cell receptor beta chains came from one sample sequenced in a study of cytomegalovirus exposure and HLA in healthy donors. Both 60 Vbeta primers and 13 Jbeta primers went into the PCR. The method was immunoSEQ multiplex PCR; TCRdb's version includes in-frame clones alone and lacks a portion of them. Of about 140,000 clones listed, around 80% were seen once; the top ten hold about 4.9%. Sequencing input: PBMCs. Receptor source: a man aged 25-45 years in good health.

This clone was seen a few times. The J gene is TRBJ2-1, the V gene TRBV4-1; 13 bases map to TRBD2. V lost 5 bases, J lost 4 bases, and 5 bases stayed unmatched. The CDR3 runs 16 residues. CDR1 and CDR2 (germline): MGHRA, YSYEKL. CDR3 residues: CASSFRTSGSYNEQFF. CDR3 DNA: TGCGCCAGCAGCTTTCGGACTAGCGGGAGTTACAATGAGCAGTTCTTC.

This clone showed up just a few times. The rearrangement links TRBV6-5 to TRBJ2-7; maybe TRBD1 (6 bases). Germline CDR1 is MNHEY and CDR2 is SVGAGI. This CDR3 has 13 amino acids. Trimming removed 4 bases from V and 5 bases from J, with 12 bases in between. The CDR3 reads CASSFTGSHEQYF. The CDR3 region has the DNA TGTGCCAGCAGTTTTACAGGGTCCCACGAGCAGTACTTC.

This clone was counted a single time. The CDR3 coding sequence is TGTGCCAGCAGCTACGGGACAGGAACCTCCTACGAGCAGTACTTC. It is translated as CASSYGTGTSYEQYF. The chain is built from TRBV14 and TRBJ2-7, with 8 bases matching TRBD1. The CDR3 length is 15 residues. J lost 0 bases, V lost 5 bases, and 6 bases had no gene match. Germline CDR1 is SGHDN and CDR2 is FVKESK.

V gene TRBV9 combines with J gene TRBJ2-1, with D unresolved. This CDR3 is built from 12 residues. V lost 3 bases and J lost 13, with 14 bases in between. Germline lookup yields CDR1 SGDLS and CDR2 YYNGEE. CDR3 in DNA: TGTGCCAGCAGCGGGCAGACTCTAGTACAGTTCTTC. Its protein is CASSGQTLVQFF.

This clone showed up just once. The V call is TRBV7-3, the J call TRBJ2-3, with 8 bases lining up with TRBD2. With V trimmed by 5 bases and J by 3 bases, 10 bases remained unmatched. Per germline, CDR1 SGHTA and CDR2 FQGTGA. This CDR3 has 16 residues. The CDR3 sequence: CASSPGGGARTDTQYF. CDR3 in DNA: TGTGCCAGCAGCCCGGGGGGGGGCGCCAGGACAGATACGCAGTATTTT.

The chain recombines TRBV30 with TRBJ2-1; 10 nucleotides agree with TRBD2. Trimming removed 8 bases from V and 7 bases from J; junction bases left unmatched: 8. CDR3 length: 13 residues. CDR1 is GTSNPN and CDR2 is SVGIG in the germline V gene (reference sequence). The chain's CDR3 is CAGEREGQNEQFF. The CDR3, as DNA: TGTGCCGGAGAGCGGGAGGGCCAGAATGAGCAGTTCTTC.

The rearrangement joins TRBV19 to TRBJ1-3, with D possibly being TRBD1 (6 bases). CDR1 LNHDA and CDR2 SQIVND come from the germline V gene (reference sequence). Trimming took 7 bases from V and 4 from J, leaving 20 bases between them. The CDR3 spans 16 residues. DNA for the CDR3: TGTGCCAGTACCATACAGGGTCTTTCTGCGGGAAACACCATATATTTT. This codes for CASTIQGLSAGNTIYF.

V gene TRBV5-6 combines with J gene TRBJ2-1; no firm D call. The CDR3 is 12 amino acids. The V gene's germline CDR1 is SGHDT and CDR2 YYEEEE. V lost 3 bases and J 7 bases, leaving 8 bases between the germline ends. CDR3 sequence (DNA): TGTGCCAGCAGCTCCAACTCGAATGAGCAGTTCTTC. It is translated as CASSSNSNEQFF.

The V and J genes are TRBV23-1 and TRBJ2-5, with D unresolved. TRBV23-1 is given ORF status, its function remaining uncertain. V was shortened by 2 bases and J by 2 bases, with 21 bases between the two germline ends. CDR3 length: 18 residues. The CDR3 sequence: CASSQEKVLGTKQETQYF. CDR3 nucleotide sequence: TGCGCCAGCAGTCAAGAGAAGGTCCTCGGAACTAAACAAGAGACCCAGTACTTC.